Included here is one T cell receptor beta chain sequence, with context. Antigen: not known. This specimen belongs to a study of CD8+ T cells in alopecia areata. Study in general: Tofacitinib lasted 6 to 18 months, then 6 months off drug. General observations from the study: Numerous clones, expanded in lesions, remained in scalp and blood during tofacitinib.

Extraction and reverse transcription of RNA yielded cDNA as the sequencing template. This table comes from immunoSEQ multiplex PCR, and its TCRdb copy is limited to in-frame clones, with some not included. This sample has 130,000 or so clones, with 86% found just once. CDR1 is LNHDA and CDR2 is SQIVND in the germline V gene (reference sequence). Trimming removed 3 bases from V and 3 bases from J, with 12 bases in between. The length of the CDR3 is 15 residues. The treatment was: oral pan-JAK inhibitor, 5-10 mg twice daily. This clonotype was sampled from a human donor with alopecia areata. The sequencing here drew on CD8+ T cells sorted from blood, taken at week 4, from a patient treated with tofacitinib. This chain joins TRBV19 and TRBJ2-1, with D perhaps TRBD2 (7 bases). The CDR3 reads CASSMGGAGYNEQFF. CDR3 DNA: TGTGCCAGTAGTATGGGGGGGGCCGGCTACAATGAGCAGTTCTTC.